A single sample is the source of the 14 T cell receptor beta chains below, sequenced in a study of shared clonotypes between healthy human individuals. Measured with immunoSEQ multiplex PCR; TCRdb has only the in-frame clones, and not every one. The repertoire includes millions of clones, approximately 94% of them detected once, and 0.11% to 0.15% sits in the top ten. The source material was naive CD4+ T cells sorted from blood. Subset here: CD45RA+ positively selected. These receptors were collected from a man aged 18 to 30 in good health.

This clone was observed once. The chain links TRBV5-3 to TRBJ2-5; no firm D call. TRBV5-3 is an open reading frame, and its role is uncertain. V lost 6 bases and J 7 bases, leaving 22 bases between the germline ends. There are 15 residues in the CDR3. The CDR3 spells CARTRLGPQNVTQYF. The CDR3 region has the DNA TGTGCCAGAACCCGACTGGGCCCCCAGAATGTGACCCAGTACTTC.

J is TRBJ2-7 and V is TRBV2; 7 nucleotides align to TRBD1. Looked up from germline, CDR1 is SNHLY and CDR2 is FYNNEI. The CDR3 consists of 14 residues. V lost 6 bases, J lost 0 bases, and 5 bases stayed unmatched. CDR3 region: CASREQGTSYEQYF. The CDR3 nucleotides are TGTGCCAGCAGGGAACAGGGGACCTCCTACGAGCAGTACTTC. Complete variable domain (other parts from reference TRBV2 and TRBJ2-7): EPEVTQTPSHQVTQMGQEVILRCVPISNHLYFYWYRQILGQKVEFLVSFYNNEISEKSEIFDDQFSVERPDGSNFTLKIRSTKLEDSAMYFCASREQGTSYEQYFGPGTRLTVT.

This clone has just one count. The V and J genes are TRBV9 and TRBJ2-1; D may be TRBD2 (6 bases). This CDR3 contains 16 residues. Trimming shortened V by 3 bases and J by 4 bases, and 17 bases separated the two germline ends. The V gene's germline CDR1 is SGDLS and CDR2 YYNGEE. The CDR3 DNA sequence: TGTGCCAGCAGCGCTGGAGTACCGGGACTTTACAATGAGCAGTTCTTC. Translation: CASSAGVPGLYNEQFF.

This chain connects TRBV10-3 to TRBJ2-7; D perhaps matches TRBD1 (6 bases). The ends were cut back, 1 base at V and 5 bases at J, with 12 bases in the middle. The CDR3 has 14 residues. CDR1 and CDR2 from the germline V gene are ENHRY and SYGVKD. CDR3 amino acids: CAISEWGLGDEQYF. CDR3 DNA: TGTGCCATCAGTGAGTGGGGGCTTGGGGACGAGCAGTACTTC.

The chain links TRBV19 to TRBJ2-7; no clear D gene. The CDR3 covers 14 residues. V was pared by 0 bases and J by 7 bases, with 13 bases between. Germline CDR1 is LNHDA and CDR2 is SQIVND (reference sequence). The CDR3 reads CASSIDLVRREQYF. The CDR3 DNA follows: TGTGCCAGTAGTATAGATCTGGTGCGACGAGAGCAGTACTTC.

The chain links TRBV5-4 to TRBJ2-1; weak D call: TRBD2 (6 bases). Trimming cost V 4 bases and J 4 bases, with 18 bases left between them. The CDR3 sequence is 16 residues long. CDR1 is SGHNT, CDR2 YYREEE, per germline (reference sequence). CDR3 nucleotide sequence: TGTGCCAGCAGCAAATCCGGGAGCAAGGATTACAATGAGCAGTTCTTC. Residues: CASSKSGSKDYNEQFF. Filled out from reference TRBV5-4 and TRBJ2-1, the complete variable domain reads ETGVTQSPTHLIKTRGQQVTLRCSSQSGHNTVSWYQQALGQGPQFIFQYYREEENGRGNFPPRFSGLQFPNYSSELNVNALELDDSALYLCASSKSGSKDYNEQFFGPGTRLTVL.

On this clone: The identical CDR3 is also encoded by other nucleotide sequences in the sample. J is TRBJ2-5 and V is TRBV10-3, with a possible D match to TRBD1 (5 bases). CDR1 ENHRY and CDR2 SYGVKD come from the germline V gene. Trimming pared 2 bases from V and 5 bases from J, leaving 9 bases between. This CDR3 is 13 amino acids long. CDR3 sequence: CAISESGAETQYF. CDR3 DNA sequence: TGTGCCATCAGTGAGAGTGGGGCCGAGACCCAGTACTTC.

This chain joins TRBV29-1 and TRBJ2-7, with a possible D match to TRBD2 (6 bases). The CDR3 is 12 amino acids. Between the trimmed V and J ends, which lost 3 bases and 5 bases, there was a span of 11 bases. The germline V gene encodes CDR1 SQVTM and CDR2 ANQGSEA. The CDR3, as DNA: TGCAGCGTTGACACAGGAGGGGACGAGCAGTACTTC. Its translation is CSVDTGGDEQYF.

V usage is TRBV10-3 and J usage is TRBJ1-6; D may be TRBD1 (6 bases). Trimming shortened V by 5 bases and J by 6 bases, and 14 bases separated the two germline ends. There are 15 residues in the CDR3. CDR1 is ENHRY and CDR2 is SYGVKD in the germline V gene. CDR3 coding DNA: TGTGCCATCAGTCCCGAGGGGGTCCGTAATTCACCCCTCCACTTT. Its translation is CAISPEGVRNSPLHF.

The rearrangement links TRBV18 to TRBJ2-7; weak D call: TRBD2 (6 bases). This CDR3 is built from 14 residues. Between the trimmed V and J ends, which lost 4 bases and 3 bases, there was a span of 13 bases. Germline V gives CDR1 KGHSH, CDR2 LQKENI. CDR3 nucleotide sequence: TGTGCCAGCTCACAAACCCTGGGAGGCTACGAGCAGTACTTC. Protein: CASSQTLGGYEQYF. Drawing the rest from reference TRBV18 and TRBJ2-7, the complete variable domain is NAGVMQNPRHLVRRRGQEARLRCSPMKGHSHVYWYRQLPEEGLKFMVYLQKENIIDESGMPKERFSAEFPKEGPSILRIQQVVRGDSAAYFCASSQTLGGYEQYFGPGTRLTVT.

This clone has only one observation. The V and J genes are TRBV6-5 and TRBJ2-7, with 7 bases that match TRBD1. With V trimmed by 6 bases and J by 3 bases, 5 bases remained unmatched. Germline-derived CDR1 and CDR2 are MNHEY and SVGAGI. This CDR3 is 13 amino acids long. The CDR3 DNA sequence: TGTGCCAGCAGAAACAGGGGCGGCTACGAGCAGTACTTC. Protein: CASRNRGGYEQYF.

The CDR3 DNA reads TGTGCCAGCAGCACAACAGGGAACACCGGGGAGCTGTTTTTT. Its protein is CASSTTGNTGELFF. The V gene is TRBV7-2, the J gene TRBJ2-2; D may be TRBD1 (5 bases). Germline V lookup: CDR1 SGHTA, CDR2 FQGNSA. The CDR3 loop spans 14 amino acids. Trimming removed 5 bases from V and 1 base from J, with 8 bases in between.

This clone came up once. The identical CDR3 is also encoded by other nucleotide sequences in the sample. The rearrangement links TRBV7-2 to TRBJ2-7, with a possible D match to TRBD2 (6 bases). The CDR3 is 13 residues long. Deletions cut 3 bases from V and 4 bases from J, with 10 bases between. CDR1 and CDR2 (germline): SGHTA, FQGNSA. CDR3 coding DNA: TGTGCCAGCAGCTTGGACGGAGGGTACGAGCAGTACTTC. Translated, it gives CASSLDGGYEQYF.

V is TRBV15 and J is TRBJ2-5, with TRBD1 as a possible D gene (6 bases). Trimming shortened V by 0 bases and J by 1 base, and 12 bases separated the two germline ends. This CDR3 has 16 residues. Germline CDR1 reads LNHNV; CDR2 reads YYDKDF (reference sequence). This CDR3 reads CATSRDWGRLQETQYF. The DNA for the CDR3 is TGTGCCACCAGCAGAGATTGGGGGCGACTCCAAGAGACCCAGTACTTC.